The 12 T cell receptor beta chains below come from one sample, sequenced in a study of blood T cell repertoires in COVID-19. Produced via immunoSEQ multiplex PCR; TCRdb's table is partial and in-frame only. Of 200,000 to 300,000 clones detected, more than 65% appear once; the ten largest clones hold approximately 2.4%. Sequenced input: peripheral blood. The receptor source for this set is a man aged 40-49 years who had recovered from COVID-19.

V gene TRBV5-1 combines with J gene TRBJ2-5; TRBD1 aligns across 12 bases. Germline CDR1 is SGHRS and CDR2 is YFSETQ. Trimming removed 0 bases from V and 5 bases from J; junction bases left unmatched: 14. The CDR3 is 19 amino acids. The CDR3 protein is CASSLEPSGQGAVVETQYF. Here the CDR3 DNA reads TGCGCCAGCAGCTTGGAGCCGTCGGGACAGGGGGCTGTCGTTGAGACCCAGTACTTC.

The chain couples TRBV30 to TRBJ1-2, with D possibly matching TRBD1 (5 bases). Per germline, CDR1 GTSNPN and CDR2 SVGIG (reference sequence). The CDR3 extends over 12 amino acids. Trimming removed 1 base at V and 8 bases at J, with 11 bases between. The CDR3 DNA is TGTGCCTGGAGTGAGGGGTCTGGAGGCTACACCTTC. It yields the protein CAWSEGSGGYTF. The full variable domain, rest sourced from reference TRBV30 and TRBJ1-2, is SQTIHQWPATLVQPVGSPLSLECTVEGTSNPNLYWYRQAAGRGLQLLFYSVGIGQISSEVPQNLSASRPQDRQFILSSKKLLLSDSGFYLCAWSEGSGGYTFGSGTRLTVV.

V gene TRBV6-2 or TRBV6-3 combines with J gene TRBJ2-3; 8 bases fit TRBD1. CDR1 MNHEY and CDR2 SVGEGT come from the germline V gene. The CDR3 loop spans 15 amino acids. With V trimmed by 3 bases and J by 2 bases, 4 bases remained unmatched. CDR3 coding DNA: TGTGCCAGCAGTTATGGGGGACAGGTCACAGATACGCAGTATTTT. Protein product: CASSYGGQVTDTQYF.

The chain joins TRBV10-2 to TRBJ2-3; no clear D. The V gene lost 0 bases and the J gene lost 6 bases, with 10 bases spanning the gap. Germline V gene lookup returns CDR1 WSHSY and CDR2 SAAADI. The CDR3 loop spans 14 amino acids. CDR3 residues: CASSESTNRDTQYF. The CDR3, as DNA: TGCGCCAGCAGTGAGTCGACAAACCGTGATACGCAGTATTTT.

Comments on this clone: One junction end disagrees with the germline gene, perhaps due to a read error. In DNA, the CDR3 is TGCGCCAGCAACTTGGATAGCGGGAGGGTTGGGGCCACAGATACGCAGTATTTT. Residues: CASNLDSGRVGATDTQYF. The rearrangement uses TRBV5-1 and TRBJ2-3; TRBD2 agrees at 11 bases. Germline-derived CDR1 and CDR2 are SGHRS and YFSETQ. The CDR3 length is 18 residues.

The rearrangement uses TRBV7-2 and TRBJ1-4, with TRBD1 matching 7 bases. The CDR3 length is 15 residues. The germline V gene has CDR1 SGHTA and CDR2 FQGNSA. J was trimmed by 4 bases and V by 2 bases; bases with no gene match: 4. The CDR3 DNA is TGTGCCAGCAGCTTAAGGGGACAGCATAATGAAAAACTGTTTTTT. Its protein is CASSLRGQHNEKLFF.

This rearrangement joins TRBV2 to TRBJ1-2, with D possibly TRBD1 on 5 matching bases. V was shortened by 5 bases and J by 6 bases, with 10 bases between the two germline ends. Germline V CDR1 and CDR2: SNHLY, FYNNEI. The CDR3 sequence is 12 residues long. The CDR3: CASSYSRDGYTF. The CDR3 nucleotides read TGTGCCAGCAGTTACTCCAGGGATGGCTACACCTTC. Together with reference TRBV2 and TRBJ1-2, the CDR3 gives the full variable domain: EPEVTQTPSHQVTQMGQEVILRCVPISNHLYFYWYRQILGQKVEFLVSFYNNEISEKSEIFDDQFSVERPDGSNFTLKIRSTKLEDSAMYFCASSYSRDGYTFGSGTRLTVV.

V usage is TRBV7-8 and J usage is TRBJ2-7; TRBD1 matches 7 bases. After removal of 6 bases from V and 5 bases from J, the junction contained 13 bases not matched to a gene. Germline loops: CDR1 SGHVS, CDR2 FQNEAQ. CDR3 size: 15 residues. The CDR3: CASSKTGFGSNEQYF. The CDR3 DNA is TGTGCCAGCAGTAAGACAGGGTTTGGCTCTAACGAGCAGTACTTC.

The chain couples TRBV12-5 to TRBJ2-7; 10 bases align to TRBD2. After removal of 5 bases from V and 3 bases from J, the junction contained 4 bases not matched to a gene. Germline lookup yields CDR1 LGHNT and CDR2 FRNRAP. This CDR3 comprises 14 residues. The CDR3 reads CASGDSGRYYEQYF. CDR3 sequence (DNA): TGTGCTAGTGGTGATAGCGGGAGGTACTACGAGCAGTACTTC. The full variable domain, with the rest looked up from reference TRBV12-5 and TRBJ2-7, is DARVTQTPRHKVTEMGQEVTMRCQPILGHNTVFWYRQTMMQGLELLAYFRNRAPLDDSGMPKDRFSAEMPDATLATLKIQPSEPRDSAVYFCASGDSGRYYEQYFGPGTRLTVT.

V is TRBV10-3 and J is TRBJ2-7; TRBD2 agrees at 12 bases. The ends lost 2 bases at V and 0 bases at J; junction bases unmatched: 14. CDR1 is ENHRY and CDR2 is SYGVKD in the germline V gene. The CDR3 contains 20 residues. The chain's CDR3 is CAISEGLRLAGGTPSYEQYF. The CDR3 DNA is TGTGCCATCAGTGAGGGGTTAAGGCTAGCGGGGGGGACCCCCTCCTACGAGCAGTACTTC.

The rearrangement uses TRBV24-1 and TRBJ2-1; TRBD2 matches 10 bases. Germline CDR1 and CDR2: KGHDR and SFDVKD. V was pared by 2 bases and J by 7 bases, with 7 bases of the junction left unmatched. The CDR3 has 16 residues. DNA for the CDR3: TGTGCCACCAGTGATTCTCCTAGCGGGGGTTGGAATGAGCAGTTCTTC. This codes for CATSDSPSGGWNEQFF.

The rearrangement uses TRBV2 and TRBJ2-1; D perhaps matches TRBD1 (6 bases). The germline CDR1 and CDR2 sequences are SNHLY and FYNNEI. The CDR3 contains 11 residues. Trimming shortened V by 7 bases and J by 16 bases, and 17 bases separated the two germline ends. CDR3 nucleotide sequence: TGTGCCAGCACCTTGGGGACATATATTTTCTTC. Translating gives CASTLGTYIFF.